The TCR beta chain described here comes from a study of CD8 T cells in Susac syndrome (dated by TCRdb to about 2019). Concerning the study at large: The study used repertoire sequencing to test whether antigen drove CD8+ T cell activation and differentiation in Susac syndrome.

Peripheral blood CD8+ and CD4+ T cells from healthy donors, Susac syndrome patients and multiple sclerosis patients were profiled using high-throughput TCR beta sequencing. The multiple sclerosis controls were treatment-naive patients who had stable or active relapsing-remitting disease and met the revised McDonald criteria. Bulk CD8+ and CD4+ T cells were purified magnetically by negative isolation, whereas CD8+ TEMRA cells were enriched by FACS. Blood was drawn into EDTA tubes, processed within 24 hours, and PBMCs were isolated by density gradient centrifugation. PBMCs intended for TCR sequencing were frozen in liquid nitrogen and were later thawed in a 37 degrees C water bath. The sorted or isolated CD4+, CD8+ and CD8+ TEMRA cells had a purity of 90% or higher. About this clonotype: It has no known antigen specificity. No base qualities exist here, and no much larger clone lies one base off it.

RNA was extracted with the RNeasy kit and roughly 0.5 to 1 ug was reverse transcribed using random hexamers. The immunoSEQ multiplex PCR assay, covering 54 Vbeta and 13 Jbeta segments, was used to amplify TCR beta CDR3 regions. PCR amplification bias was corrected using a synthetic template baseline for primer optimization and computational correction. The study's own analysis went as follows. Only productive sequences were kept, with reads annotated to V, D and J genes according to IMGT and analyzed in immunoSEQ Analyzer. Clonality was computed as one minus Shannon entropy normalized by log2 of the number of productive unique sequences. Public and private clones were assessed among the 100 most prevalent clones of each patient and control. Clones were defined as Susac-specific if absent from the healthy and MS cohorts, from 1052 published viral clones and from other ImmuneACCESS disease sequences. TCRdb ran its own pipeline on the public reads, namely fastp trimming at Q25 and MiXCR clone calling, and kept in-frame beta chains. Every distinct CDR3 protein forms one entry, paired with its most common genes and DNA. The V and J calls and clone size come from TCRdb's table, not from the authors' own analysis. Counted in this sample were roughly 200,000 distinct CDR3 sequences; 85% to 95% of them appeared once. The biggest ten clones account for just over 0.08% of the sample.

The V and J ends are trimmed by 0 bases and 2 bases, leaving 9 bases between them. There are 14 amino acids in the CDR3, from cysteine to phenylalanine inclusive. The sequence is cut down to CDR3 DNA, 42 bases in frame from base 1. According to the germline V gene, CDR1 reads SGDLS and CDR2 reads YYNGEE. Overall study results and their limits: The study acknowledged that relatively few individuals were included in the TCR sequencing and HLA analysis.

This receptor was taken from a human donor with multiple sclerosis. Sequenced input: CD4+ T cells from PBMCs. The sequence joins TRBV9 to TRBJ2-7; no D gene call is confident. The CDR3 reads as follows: CASSVDTVAYEQYF. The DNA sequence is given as TGTGCCAGCAGCGTAGACACGGTGGCCTACGAGCAGTACTTC.